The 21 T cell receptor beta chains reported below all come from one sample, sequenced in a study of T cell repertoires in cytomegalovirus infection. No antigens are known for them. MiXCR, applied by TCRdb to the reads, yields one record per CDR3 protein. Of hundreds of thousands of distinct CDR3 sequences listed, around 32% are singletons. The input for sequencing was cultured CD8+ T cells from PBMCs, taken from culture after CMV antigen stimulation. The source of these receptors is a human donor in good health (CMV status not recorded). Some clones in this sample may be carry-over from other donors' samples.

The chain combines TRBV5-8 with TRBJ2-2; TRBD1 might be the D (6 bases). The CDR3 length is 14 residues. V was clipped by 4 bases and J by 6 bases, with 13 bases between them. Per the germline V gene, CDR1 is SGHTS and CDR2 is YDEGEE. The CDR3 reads CASSVRTEPGELFF. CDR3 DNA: TGTGCCAGCAGCGTACGGACAGAACCCGGGGAGCTGTTTTTT.

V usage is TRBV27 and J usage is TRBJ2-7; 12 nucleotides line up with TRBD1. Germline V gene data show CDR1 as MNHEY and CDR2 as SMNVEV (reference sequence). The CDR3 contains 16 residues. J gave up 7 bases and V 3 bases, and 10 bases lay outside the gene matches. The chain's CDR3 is CASSLGQGAAHREQYF. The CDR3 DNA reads TGTGCCAGCAGTTTGGGACAGGGGGCTGCCCATAGGGAGCAGTACTTC.

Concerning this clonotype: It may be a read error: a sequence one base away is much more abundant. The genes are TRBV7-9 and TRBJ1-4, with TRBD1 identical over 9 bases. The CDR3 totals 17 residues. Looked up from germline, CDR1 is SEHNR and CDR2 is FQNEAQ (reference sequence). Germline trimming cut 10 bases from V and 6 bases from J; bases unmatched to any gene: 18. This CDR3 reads CANSHPGQGWEDEKLFF. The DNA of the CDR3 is TGTGCCAACAGTCATCCGGGACAGGGATGGGAGGATGAAAAACTGTTTTTT.

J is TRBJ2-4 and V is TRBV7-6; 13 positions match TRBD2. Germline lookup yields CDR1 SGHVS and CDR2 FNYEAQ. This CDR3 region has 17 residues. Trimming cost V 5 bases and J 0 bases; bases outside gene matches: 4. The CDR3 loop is CASSPGTSGEAKNIQYF. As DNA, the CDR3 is TGTGCCAGCAGCCCGGGGACTAGCGGGGAAGCCAAAAACATTCAGTACTTC. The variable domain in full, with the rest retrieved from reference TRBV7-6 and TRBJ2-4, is GAGVSQSPRYKVTKRGQDVALRCDPISGHVSLYWYRQALGQGPEFLTYFNYEAQQDKSGLPNDRFSAERPEGSISTLTIQRTEQRDSAMYRCASSPGTSGEAKNIQYFGAGTRLSVL.

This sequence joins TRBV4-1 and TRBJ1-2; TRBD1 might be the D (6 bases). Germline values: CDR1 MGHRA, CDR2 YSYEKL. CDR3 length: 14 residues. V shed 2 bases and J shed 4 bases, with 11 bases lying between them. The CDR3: CASSQLTGTYGYTF. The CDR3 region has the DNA TGCGCCAGCAGCCAACTCACAGGGACCTATGGCTACACCTTC.

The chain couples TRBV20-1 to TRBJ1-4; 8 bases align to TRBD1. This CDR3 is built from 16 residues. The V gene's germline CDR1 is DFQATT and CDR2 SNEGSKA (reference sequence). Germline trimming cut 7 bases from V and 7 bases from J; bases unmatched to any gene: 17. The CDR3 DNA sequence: TGCAGTGAAAGTCGCGGAGGACAGGGAATTGTTGAAAAACTGTTTTTT. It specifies CSESRGGQGIVEKLFF.

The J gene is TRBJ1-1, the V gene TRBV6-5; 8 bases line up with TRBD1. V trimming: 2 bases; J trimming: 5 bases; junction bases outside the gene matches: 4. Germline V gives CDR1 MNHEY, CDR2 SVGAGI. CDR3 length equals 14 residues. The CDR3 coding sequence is TGTGCCAGCAGTTACGGACAGGGTTTTACTGAAGCTTTCTTT. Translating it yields CASSYGQGFTEAFF.

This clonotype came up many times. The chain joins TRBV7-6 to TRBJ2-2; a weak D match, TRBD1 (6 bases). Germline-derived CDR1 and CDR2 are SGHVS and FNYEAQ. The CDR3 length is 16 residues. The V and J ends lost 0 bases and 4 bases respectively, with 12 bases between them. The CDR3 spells CASSLAENRVTGELFF. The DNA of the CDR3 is TGTGCCAGCAGCTTAGCTGAGAACAGGGTCACCGGGGAGCTGTTTTTT.

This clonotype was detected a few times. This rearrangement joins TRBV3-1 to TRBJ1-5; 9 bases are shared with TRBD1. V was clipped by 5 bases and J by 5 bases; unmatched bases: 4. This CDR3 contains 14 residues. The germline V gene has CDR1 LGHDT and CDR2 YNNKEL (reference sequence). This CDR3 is CASSEQGAYQPQHF. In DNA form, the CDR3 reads TGTGCCAGCAGCGAACAGGGGGCCTATCAGCCCCAGCATTTT.

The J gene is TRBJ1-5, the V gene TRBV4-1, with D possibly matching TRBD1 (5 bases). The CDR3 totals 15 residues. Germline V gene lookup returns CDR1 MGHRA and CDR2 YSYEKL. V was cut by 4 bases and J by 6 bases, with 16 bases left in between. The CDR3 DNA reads TGCGCCAGCAGCCCTATGGGGGACTCGGGTCAGCCCCAGCATTTT. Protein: CASSPMGDSGQPQHF.

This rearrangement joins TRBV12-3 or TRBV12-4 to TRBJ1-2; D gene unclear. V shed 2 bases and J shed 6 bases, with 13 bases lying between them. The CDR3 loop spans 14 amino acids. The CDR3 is CASSLRWGLDGYTF. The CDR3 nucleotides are TGTGCCAGCAGTTTAAGGTGGGGTCTCGATGGCTACACCTTC.

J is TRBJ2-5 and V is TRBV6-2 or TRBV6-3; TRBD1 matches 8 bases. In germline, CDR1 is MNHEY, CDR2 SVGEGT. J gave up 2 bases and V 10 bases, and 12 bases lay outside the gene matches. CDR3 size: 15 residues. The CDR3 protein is CATEGQVRHQETQYF. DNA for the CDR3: TGTGCCACCGAGGGACAGGTTAGACATCAAGAGACCCAGTACTTC.

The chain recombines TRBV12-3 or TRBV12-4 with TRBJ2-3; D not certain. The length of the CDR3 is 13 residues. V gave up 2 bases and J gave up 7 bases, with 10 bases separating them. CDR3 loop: CASSLTSPNTQYF. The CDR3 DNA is TGTGCCAGCAGTTTAACCAGCCCAAATACGCAGTATTTT.

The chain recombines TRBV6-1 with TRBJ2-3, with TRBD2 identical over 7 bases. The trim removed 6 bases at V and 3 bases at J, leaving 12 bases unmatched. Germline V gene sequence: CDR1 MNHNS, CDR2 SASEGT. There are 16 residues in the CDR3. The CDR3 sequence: CASSQGLGGRTDTQYF. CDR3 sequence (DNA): TGTGCCAGCAGCCAGGGTTTGGGAGGGAGAACAGATACGCAGTATTTT.

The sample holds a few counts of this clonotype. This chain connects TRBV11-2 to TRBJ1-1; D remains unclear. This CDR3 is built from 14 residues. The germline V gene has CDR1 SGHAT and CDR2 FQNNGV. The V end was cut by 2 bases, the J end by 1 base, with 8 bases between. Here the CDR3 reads CASSLRSGNTEAFF. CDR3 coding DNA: TGTGCCAGCAGCTTAAGGAGTGGGAACACTGAAGCTTTCTTT.

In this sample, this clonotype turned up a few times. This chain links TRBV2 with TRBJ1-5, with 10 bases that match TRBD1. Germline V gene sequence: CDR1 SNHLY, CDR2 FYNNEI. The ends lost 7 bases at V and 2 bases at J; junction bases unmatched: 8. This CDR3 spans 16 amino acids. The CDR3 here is CASTPDRGLGNQPQHF. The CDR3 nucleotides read TGTGCCAGCACCCCAGACAGGGGGCTTGGCAATCAGCCCCAGCATTTT.

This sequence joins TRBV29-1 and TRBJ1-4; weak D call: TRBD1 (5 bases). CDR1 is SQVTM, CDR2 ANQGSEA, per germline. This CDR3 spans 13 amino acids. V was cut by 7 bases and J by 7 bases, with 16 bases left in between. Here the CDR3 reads CSALGASGEKLFF. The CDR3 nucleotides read TGCAGCGCTTTAGGGGCCTCGGGTGAAAAACTGTTTTTT.

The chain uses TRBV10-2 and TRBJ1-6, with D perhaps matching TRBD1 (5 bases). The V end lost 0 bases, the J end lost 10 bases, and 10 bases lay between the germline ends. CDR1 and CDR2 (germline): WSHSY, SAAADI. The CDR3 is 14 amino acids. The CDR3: CASSESGVGSPLHF. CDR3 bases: TGCGCCAGCAGTGAGTCGGGGGTCGGGTCACCCCTCCACTTT.

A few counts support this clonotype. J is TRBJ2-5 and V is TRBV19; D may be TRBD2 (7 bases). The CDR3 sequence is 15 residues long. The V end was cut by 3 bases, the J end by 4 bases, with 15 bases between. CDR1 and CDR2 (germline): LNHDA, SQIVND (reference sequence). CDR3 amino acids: CASSILRGGGETQYF. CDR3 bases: TGTGCCAGTAGTATCCTGAGGGGGGGCGGAGAGACCCAGTACTTC.

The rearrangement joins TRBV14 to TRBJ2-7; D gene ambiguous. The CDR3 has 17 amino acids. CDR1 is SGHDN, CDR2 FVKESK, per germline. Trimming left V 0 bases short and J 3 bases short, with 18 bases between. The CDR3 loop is CASSQEPRLASDYEQYV. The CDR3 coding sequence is TGTGCCAGCAGCCAAGAGCCTCGTCTCGCCTCGGACTACGAGCAGTACGTC.

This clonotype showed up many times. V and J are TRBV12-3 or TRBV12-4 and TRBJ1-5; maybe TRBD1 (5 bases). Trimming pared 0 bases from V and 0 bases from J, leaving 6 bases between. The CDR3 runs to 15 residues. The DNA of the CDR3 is TGTGCCAGCAGTTTAGCGCAGGGTAGCAATCAGCCCCAGCATTTT. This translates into CASSLAQGSNQPQHF.